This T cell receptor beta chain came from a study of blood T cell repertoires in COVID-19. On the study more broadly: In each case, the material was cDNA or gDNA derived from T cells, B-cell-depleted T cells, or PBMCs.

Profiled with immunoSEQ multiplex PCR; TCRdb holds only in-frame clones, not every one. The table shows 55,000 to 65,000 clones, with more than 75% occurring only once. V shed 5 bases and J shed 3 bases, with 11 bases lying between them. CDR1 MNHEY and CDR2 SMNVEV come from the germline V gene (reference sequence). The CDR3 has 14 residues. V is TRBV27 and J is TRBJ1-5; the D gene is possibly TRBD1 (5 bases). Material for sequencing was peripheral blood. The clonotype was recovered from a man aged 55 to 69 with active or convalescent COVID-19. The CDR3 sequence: CASSLRQSNQPQHF. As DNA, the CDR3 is TGTGCCAGCAGTCTCAGACAGTCCAATCAGCCCCAGCATTTT.